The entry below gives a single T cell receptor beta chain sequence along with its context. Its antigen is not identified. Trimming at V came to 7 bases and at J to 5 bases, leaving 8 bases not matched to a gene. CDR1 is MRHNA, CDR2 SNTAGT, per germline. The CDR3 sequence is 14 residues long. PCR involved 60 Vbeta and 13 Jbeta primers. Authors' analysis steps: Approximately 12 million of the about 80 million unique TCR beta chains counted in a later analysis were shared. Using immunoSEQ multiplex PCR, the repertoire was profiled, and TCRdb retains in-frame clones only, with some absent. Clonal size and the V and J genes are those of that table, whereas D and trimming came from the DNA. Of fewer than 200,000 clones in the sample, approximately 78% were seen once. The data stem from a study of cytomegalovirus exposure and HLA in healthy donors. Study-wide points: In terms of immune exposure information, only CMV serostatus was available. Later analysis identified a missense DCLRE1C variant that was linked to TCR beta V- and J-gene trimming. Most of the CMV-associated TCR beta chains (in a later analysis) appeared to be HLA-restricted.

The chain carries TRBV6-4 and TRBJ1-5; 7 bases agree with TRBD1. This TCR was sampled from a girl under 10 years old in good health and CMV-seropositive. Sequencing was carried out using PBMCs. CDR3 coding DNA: TGTGCCAGCAAAGGGGGACAGTTACATCAGCCCCAGCATTTT. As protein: CASKGGQLHQPQHF.